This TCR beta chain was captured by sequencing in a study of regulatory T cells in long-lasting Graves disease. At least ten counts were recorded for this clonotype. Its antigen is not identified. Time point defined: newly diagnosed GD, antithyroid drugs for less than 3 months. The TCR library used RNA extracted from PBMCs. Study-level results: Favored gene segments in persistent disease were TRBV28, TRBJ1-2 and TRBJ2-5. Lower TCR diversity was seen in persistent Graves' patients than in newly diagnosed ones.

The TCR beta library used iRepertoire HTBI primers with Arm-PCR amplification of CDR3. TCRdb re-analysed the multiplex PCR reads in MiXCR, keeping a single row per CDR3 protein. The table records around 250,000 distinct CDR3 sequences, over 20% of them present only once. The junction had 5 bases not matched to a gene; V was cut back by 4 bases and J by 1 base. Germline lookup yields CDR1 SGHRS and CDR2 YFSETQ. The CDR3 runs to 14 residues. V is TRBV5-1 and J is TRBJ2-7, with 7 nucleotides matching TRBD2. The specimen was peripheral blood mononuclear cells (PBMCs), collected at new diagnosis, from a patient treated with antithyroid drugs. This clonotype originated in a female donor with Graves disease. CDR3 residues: CASSETGGSYEQYF. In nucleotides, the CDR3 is TGCGCCAGCAGCGAGACGGGGGGTTCCTACGAGCAGTACTTC.